One TCR beta chain is described in this entry. Its antigen is unidentified. It may be a read error: a sequence one base away is much more abundant. The data stem from a study of tumor and adjacent non-tumor tissue in lung cancer. Study-level information: There were some 11 adenocarcinoma, 2 squamous cell carcinoma and 1 small cell lung cancer cases. Aged about 31 to 76 years, patients included 10 men and 4 or 5 women with stage I to III disease.

Three rounds of nested PCR, following a modified ARM-PCR protocol, produced the TCRbeta library. One entry per CDR3 protein, called by TCRdb with MiXCR from the multiplex PCR reads. The sample contains 90,000 to 130,000 distinct CDR3 sequences, approximately 84% of which appear only once. The CDR3 has 15 residues. Unmatched junction bases numbered 10, after V lost 7 bases and J lost 3 bases. In germline, CDR1 is MNHNS, CDR2 SASEGT. Study-level results: Normal lung showed higher cumulative top 100 clone frequency than tumor. Patients with more diverse tumor TCRs had worse survival.

This sample's RNA came from whole unsorted tissue. The sequence came from an older man with non-small cell lung cancer. The chain links TRBV6-1 to TRBJ2-7; 9 nucleotides line up with TRBD2. The specimen sequenced was lung tumor tissue. The DNA for the CDR3 is TGTGCCAGCAATGGAAGCGGGGGGTCCTACTACGAGCAGTACTTC. Its translation: CASNGSGGSYYEQYF.